This TCR beta chain is drawn from a study of T cell responses to AZD1222 COVID-19 vaccine. Study overall: Analyses pooled second doses at about 4 or about 12 weeks. Study-level points and caveats: Recipients of AZD1222 seropositive at baseline numbered only 6 or 7. Of spike-specific TCRs, nearly half reportedly target regions left unmutated in variants. Repertoires were sampled only after the peak T cell response.

Germline CDR1 and CDR2: SEHNR and FQNEAQ (reference sequence). After removal of 11 bases from V and 1 base from J, the junction contained 8 bases not matched to a gene. The CDR3 runs 14 residues. The assay was immunoSEQ multiplex PCR, and TCRdb's table has in-frame clones only and misses some. Of about 100,000 clones in the sample, just under 90% were seen once. Of note for this clone: Its matching antigen is unknown.

This sequence joins TRBV7-9 and TRBJ2-3; 8 bases map to TRBD1. The receptor was derived from an adult in good health. The sample here was peripheral blood, taken on day 0 of AZD1222 vaccination. This CDR3 is CAGTSGQGTDTQYF. CDR3 bases: TGTGCCGGAACCTCGGGACAGGGCACAGATACGCAGTATTTT.